Below, 16 T cell receptor beta chains from the same sample are listed, as sequenced in a study of PD-1 blockade in classical Hodgkin lymphoma. Relapses following autologous stem cell transplantation were seen in all patients, with brentuximab vedotin exposure varying. Only in-frame clones appear in the TCRdb table, and some are missing; sequencing was by immunoSEQ multiplex PCR. Found here are around 13,000 clones, roughly three quarters of them singletons; the top ten hold roughly a quarter. The specimen comprised peripheral blood mononuclear cells (PBMCs), sampled before the second cycle of nivolumab. The receptors shown here come from a human donor with classical Hodgkin lymphoma.

The rearrangement links TRBV12-5 to TRBJ2-1, with D possibly TRBD2 on 5 matching bases. Trimming took off 5 bases at V and 15 bases at J, with 17 bases between the two ends. CDR3 length: 12 amino acids. Germline lookup yields CDR1 LGHNT and CDR2 FRNRAP. CDR3 sequence: CASGHIREKTFF. The CDR3 DNA follows: TGTGCTAGTGGTCACATCCGGGAAAAGACGTTCTTC. Using reference TRBV12-5 and TRBJ2-1 for the parts outside the CDR3, the full variable domain is DARVTQTPRHKVTEMGQEVTMRCQPILGHNTVFWYRQTMMQGLELLAYFRNRAPLDDSGMPKDRFSAEMPDATLATLKIQPSEPRDSAVYFCASGHIREKTFFGPGTRLTVL.

This clone was observed a few times. V usage is TRBV18 and J usage is TRBJ2-3; D is tentatively TRBD1 or TRBD2 (5 bases each). There are 15 residues in the CDR3. Looked up from germline, CDR1 is KGHSH and CDR2 is LQKENI. V lost 2 bases, J lost 2 bases, and 11 bases lay in between. The CDR3 protein is CASSPLGEITDTQYF. CDR3 nucleotides: TGTGCCAGCTCACCATTGGGGGAGATCACAGATACGCAGTATTTT.

V is TRBV5-1 and J is TRBJ1-1; 7 nucleotides align to TRBD1. Germline loops: CDR1 SGHRS, CDR2 YFSETQ. This CDR3 comprises 15 residues. V dropped 0 bases and J dropped 1; count of bases not matched to a gene: 3. The CDR3 spells CASSLGGGWNTEAFF. DNA of the CDR3: TGCGCCAGCAGCTTGGGAGGGGGCTGGAACACTGAAGCTTTCTTT.

This chain links TRBV5-1 with TRBJ2-3; possible D gene TRBD2, 7 bases. Trimming took off 3 bases at V and 1 base at J, with 18 bases between the two ends. This CDR3 region has 17 residues. Germline lookup yields CDR1 SGHRS and CDR2 YFSETQ. The CDR3 DNA follows: TGCGCCAGCAGCTCTTCCCACGGGGGGCTGGGCACAGATACGCAGTATTTT. Residues: CASSSSHGGLGTDTQYF.

The gene calls are TRBV19 and TRBJ2-7; TRBD1 might be the D (5 bases). The germline V gene encodes CDR1 LNHDA and CDR2 SQIVND (reference sequence). Trimming took off 4 bases at V and 6 bases at J, with 13 bases between the two ends. The CDR3 spans 13 residues. CDR3 sequence: CASSRGHSSEQYF. The CDR3 DNA is TGTGCCAGTAGTAGAGGACACTCGTCCGAGCAGTACTTC.

The chain recombines TRBV5-5 with TRBJ2-7, with unresolved D. The ends were cut back, 0 bases at V and 0 bases at J, with 7 bases in the middle. CDR1 is SGHKS and CDR2 is YYEKEE in the germline V gene (reference sequence). The CDR3 length is 14 residues. Here the CDR3 reads CASSLAANSYEQYF. The CDR3 DNA reads as TGTGCCAGCAGCTTGGCCGCCAACTCCTACGAGCAGTACTTC.

The chain carries TRBV6-1 and TRBJ2-3; the D gene is possibly TRBD1 (6 bases). Germline V CDR1 and CDR2: MNHNS, SASEGT. This CDR3 is built from 15 residues. Between the trimmed V and J ends, which lost 6 bases and 4 bases, there was a span of 17 bases. This CDR3 is CASRQGNRGADTQYF. CDR3 nucleotides: TGTGCCAGCAGGCAGGGGAATCGGGGCGCAGATACGCAGTATTTT.

This chain links TRBV28 with TRBJ2-1, with D perhaps TRBD1 or TRBD2 (7 bases each). The CDR3 sequence is 14 residues long. The germline V gene encodes CDR1 MDHEN and CDR2 SYDVKM. Trimming cost V 7 bases and J 9 bases, with 19 bases left between them. The CDR3 region is CASKAGGDPTEQFF. DNA for the CDR3: TGTGCCAGCAAAGCAGGGGGGGACCCAACTGAGCAGTTCTTC.

V and J are TRBV7-2 and TRBJ2-1, with D possibly TRBD2 on 6 matching bases. V was cut by 5 bases and J by 10 bases, with 15 bases left in between. Per the germline V gene, CDR1 is SGHTA and CDR2 is FQGNSA. The CDR3 has 13 residues. CDR3 in DNA: TGTGCCAGCAGCCCCGCGGGAATAACAGAGCAGTTCTTC. Protein: CASSPAGITEQFF.

This sequence joins TRBV2 and TRBJ1-3; unclear D gene. This CDR3 has 15 residues. Between the trimmed V and J ends, which lost 6 bases and 0 bases, there was a span of 12 bases. Germline loops: CDR1 SNHLY, CDR2 FYNNEI. This CDR3 reads CASRPDGSSGNTIYF. Here the CDR3 DNA reads TGTGCCAGCAGACCCGACGGTTCCTCTGGAAACACCATATATTTT.

This clone was observed a few times. The J gene is TRBJ2-6, the V gene TRBV7-3; D is unclear. Germline CDR1 reads SGHTA; CDR2 reads FQGTGA. The V end was cut by 2 bases, the J end by 0 bases, with 5 bases between. This CDR3 comprises 15 residues. Written as DNA, the CDR3 is TGTGCCAGCAGCTTATTGGTCTCTGGGGCCAACGTCCTGACTTTC. It is translated as CASSLLVSGANVLTF.

The V call is TRBV6-5, the J call TRBJ2-2, with TRBD2 identical over 7 bases. This CDR3 contains 13 residues. Per germline, CDR1 MNHEY and CDR2 SVGAGI. Trimming took 6 bases from V and 5 from J; bases not matched to a gene: 3. CDR3 residues: CASSPGGTGELFF. The CDR3 DNA reads TGTGCCAGCAGCCCCGGGGGGACCGGGGAGCTGTTTTTT.

The table lists this clone with a few counts. This sequence joins TRBV25-1 and TRBJ2-7; a weak D match, TRBD1 (5 bases). The CDR3 covers 12 residues. Trimming shortened V by 6 bases and J by 5 bases, and 11 bases separated the two germline ends. Germline-derived CDR1 and CDR2 are MGHDK and SYGVNS. The DNA of the CDR3 is TGTGCCAGCAGGTGGCAGGGCCACGAGCAGTACTTC. It translates to CASRWQGHEQYF.

V is TRBV9 and J is TRBJ1-4, with D possibly being TRBD1 (5 bases). V was clipped by 3 bases and J by 8 bases, with 26 bases between them. Germline loops: CDR1 SGDLS, CDR2 YYNGEE. This CDR3 contains 18 residues. DNA of the CDR3: TGTGCCAGCAGCGCTCACCTCCCCAGCCAGGGAAAAAAGGAAAAACTGTTTTTT. It codes for CASSAHLPSQGKKEKLFF.

The chain uses TRBV5-5 and TRBJ2-7; D gene uncertain. This CDR3 contains 13 residues. Trimming stripped 6 bases from V and 0 bases from J, with 10 bases between. Per germline, CDR1 SGHKS and CDR2 YYEKEE (reference sequence). This chain's CDR3 is CASKDGDSYEQYF. CDR3 sequence (DNA): TGTGCCAGCAAGGACGGTGACTCCTACGAGCAGTACTTC. Based on the CDR3 plus reference TRBV5-5 and TRBJ2-7, the full variable domain is DAGVTQSPTHLIKTRGQQVTLRCSPISGHKSVSWYQQVLGQGPQFIFQYYEKEERGRGNFPDRFSARQFPNYSSELNVNALLLGDSALYLCASKDGDSYEQYFGPGTRLTVT.

The gene calls are TRBV5-1 and TRBJ1-2, with TRBD1 matching over 8 bases. The CDR3 runs to 15 residues. CDR1 SGHRS and CDR2 YFSETQ come from the germline V gene. Losses at the gene ends were 1 base for V and 2 bases for J; bases not matched to a gene: 4. CDR3 sequence reads: CASSLPGQVNYGYTF. The CDR3 DNA reads TGCGCCAGCAGCTTGCCGGGACAGGTGAACTATGGCTACACCTTC.